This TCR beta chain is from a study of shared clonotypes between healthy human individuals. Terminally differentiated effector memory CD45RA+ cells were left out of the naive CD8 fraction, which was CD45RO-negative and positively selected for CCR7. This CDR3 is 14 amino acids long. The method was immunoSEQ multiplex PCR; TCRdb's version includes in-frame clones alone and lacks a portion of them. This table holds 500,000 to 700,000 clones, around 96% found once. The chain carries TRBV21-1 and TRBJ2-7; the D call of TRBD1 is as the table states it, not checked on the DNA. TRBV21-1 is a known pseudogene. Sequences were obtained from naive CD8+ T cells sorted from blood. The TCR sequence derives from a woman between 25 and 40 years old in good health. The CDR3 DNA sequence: TGTGCCAGCATCCTGACAGGACGAGTCTACGAGCAGTACTTC. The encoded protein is CASILTGRVYEQYF.